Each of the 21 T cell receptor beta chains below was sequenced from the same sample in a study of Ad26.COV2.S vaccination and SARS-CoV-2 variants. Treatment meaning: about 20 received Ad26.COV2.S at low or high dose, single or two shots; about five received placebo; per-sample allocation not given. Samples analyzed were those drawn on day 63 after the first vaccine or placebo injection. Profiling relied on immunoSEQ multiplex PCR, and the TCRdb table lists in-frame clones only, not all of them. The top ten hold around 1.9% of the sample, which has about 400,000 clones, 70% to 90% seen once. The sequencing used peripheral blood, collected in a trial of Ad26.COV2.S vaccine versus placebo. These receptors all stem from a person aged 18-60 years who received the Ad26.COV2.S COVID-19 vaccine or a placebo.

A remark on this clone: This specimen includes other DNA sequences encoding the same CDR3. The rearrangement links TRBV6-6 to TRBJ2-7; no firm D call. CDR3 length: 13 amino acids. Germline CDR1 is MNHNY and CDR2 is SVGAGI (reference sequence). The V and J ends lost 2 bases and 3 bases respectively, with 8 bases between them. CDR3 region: CASSYGQNYEQYF. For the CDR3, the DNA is TGTGCCAGCAGTTACGGGCAGAACTACGAGCAGTACTTC.

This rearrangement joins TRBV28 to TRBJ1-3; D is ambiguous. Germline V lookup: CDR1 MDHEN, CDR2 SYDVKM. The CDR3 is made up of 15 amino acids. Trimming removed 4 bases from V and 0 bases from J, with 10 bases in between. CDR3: CASSSSGDSGNTIYF. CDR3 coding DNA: TGTGCCAGCAGTTCAAGCGGGGACTCTGGAAACACCATATATTTT.

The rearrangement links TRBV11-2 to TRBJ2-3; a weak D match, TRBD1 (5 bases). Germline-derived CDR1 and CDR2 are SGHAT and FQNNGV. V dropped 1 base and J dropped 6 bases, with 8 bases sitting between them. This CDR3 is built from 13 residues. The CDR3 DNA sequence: TGTGCCAGCAGCTTAGCAGGGCCCGATACGCAGTATTTT. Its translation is CASSLAGPDTQYF.

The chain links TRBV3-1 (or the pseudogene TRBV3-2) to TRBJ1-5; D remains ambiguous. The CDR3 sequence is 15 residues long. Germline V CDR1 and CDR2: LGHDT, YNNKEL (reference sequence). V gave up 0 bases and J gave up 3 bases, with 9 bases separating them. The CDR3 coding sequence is TGTGCCAGCAGCCAAGATAGCAGTCCCAATCAGCCCCAGCATTTT. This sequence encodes CASSQDSSPNQPQHF.

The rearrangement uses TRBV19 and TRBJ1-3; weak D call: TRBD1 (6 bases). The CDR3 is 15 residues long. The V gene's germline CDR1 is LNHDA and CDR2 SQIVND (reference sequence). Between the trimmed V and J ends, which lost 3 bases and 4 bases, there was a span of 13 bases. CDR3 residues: CASSIRLGGGNTIYF. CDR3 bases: TGTGCCAGTAGTATCCGCTTGGGGGGCGGAAACACCATATATTTT.

CDR3 residues: CASSSGTGFYSGNTIYF. CDR3 nucleotides: TGTGCCAGCAGCTCAGGGACGGGTTTTTACTCTGGAAACACCATATATTTT. The rearrangement links TRBV7-3 to TRBJ1-3; D may be TRBD1 (5 bases). V was pared by 4 bases and J by 0 bases, with 16 bases between. This CDR3 is 17 amino acids long. Germline lookup yields CDR1 SGHTA and CDR2 FQGTGA.

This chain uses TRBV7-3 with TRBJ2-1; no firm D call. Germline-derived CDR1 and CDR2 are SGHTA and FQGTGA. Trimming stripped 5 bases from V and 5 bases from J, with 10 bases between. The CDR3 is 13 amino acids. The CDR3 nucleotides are TGTGCCAGCAGCCCCTCTGGACACAATGAGCAGTTCTTC. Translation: CASSPSGHNEQFF.

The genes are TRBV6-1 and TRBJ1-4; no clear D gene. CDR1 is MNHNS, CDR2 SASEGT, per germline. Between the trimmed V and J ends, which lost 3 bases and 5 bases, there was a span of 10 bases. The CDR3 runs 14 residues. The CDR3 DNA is TGTGCCAGCAGTGAGCCTGGTCGGAATGAAAAACTGTTTTTT. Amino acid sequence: CASSEPGRNEKLFF.

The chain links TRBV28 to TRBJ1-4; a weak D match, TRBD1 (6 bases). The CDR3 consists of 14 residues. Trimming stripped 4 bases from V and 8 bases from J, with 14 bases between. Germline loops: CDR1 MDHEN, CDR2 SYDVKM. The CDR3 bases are TGTGCCAGCAGTTGGGGGGGGCTTGTGGAAAAACTGTTTTTT. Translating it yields CASSWGGLVEKLFF.

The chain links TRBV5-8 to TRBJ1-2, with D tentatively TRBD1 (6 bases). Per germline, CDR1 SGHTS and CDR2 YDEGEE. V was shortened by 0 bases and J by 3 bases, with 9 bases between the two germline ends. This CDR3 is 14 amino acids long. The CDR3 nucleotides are TGTGCCAGCAGCTTGGGCAGGGGCGACTATGGCTACACCTTC. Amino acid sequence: CASSLGRGDYGYTF. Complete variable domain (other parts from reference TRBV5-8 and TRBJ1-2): EAGVTQSPTHLIKTRGQQATLRCSPISGHTSVYWYQQALGLGLQFLLWYDEGEERNRGNFPPRFSGRQFPNYSSELNVNALELEDSALYLCASSLGRGDYGYTFGSGTRLTVV.

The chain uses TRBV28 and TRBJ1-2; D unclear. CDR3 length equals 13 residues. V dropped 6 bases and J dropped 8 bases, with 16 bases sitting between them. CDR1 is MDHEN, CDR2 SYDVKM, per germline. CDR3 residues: CASSLEIPWGYTF. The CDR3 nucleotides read TGTGCCAGCAGCTTAGAAATCCCTTGGGGCTACACCTTC.

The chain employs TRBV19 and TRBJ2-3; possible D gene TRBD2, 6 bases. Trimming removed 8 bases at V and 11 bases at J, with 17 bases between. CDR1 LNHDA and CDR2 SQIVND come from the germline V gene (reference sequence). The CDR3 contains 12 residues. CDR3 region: CASRAAGGRQYF. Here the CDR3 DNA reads TGTGCCAGTCGGGCAGCGGGCGGGCGGCAGTATTTT.

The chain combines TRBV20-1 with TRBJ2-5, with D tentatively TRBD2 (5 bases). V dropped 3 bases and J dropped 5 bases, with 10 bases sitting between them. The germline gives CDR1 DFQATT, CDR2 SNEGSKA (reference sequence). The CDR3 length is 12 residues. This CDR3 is CSASQRIETQYF. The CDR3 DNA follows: TGCAGTGCTAGTCAGCGGATTGAGACCCAGTACTTC.

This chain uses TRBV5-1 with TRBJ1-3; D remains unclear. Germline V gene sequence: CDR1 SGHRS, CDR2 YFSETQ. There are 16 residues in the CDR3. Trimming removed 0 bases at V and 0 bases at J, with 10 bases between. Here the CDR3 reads CASSLGTVSSGNTIYF. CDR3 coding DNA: TGCGCCAGCAGCTTGGGGACGGTTAGCTCTGGAAACACCATATATTTT.

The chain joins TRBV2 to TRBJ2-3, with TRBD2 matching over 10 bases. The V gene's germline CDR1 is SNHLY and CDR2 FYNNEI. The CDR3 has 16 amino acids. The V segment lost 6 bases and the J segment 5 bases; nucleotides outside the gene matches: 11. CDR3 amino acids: CASRRTSGGGIDTQYF. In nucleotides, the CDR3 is TGTGCCAGCAGACGGACTAGCGGAGGGGGGATAGATACGCAGTATTTT.

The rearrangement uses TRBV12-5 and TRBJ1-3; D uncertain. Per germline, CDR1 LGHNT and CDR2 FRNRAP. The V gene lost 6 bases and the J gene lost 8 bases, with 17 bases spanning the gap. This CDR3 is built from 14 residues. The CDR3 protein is CASGFQLPADTIYF. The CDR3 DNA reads TGTGCTAGTGGATTCCAACTCCCCGCGGACACCATATATTTT.

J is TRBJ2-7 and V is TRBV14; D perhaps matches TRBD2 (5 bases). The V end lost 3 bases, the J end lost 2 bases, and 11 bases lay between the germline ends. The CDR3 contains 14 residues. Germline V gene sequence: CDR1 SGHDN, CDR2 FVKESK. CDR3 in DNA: TGTGCCAGCAGCCAGCGGGCGTTAACCTACGAGCAGTACTTC. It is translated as CASSQRALTYEQYF.

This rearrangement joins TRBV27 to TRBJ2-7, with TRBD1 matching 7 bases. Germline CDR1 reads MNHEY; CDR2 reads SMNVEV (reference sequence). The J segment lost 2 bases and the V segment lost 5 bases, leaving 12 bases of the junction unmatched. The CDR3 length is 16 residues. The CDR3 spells CASSPTSGTATYEQYF. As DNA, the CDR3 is TGTGCCAGCAGTCCCACCTCCGGGACAGCCACCTACGAGCAGTACTTC.

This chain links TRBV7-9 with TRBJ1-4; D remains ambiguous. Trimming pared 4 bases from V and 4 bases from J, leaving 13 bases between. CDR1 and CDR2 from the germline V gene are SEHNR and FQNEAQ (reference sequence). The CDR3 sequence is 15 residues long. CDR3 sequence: CASSSWTGDNEKLFF. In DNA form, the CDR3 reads TGTGCCAGCAGCTCTTGGACCGGCGATAATGAAAAACTGTTTTTT.

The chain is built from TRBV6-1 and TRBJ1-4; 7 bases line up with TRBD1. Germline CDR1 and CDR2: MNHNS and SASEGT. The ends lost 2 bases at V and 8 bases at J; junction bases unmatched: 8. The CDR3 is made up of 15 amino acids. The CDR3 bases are TGTGCCAGCAGTGAACCAGGGGGGGTCCGGGAAAAACTGTTTTTT. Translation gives CASSEPGGVREKLFF.

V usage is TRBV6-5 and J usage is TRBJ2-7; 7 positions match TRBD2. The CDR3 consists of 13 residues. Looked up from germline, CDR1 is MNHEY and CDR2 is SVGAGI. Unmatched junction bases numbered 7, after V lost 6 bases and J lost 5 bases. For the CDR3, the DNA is TGTGCCAGCAGCGGACTAGATCGGGACGAGCAGTACTTC. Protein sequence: CASSGLDRDEQYF.